What follows are 26 T cell receptor beta chains derived from one specimen sequenced in a study of T cells in Graves' hyperthyroidism and ophthalmopathy. Researchers took RNA transcripts and amplified the TCR beta CDR3 regions from them. First-round RT-PCR with HTBI primers amplified the TCR CDR3 region. MiXCR, applied by TCRdb to the multiplex PCR reads, yields one record per CDR3 protein. There are hundreds of thousands of distinct CDR3 sequences in the sample; approximately 15% occur only once, and 20% to 25% lies in the top ten. Sequencing was performed on blood. The origin of the receptors is a woman aged 30 to 39 with Graves' hyperthyroidism.

This clonotype occurred a few times. This chain uses TRBV15 with TRBJ2-5, with 9 bases lining up with TRBD2. The V and J ends lost 6 bases and 9 bases, in that order; junction bases with no gene match: 8. Germline CDR1 is LNHNV and CDR2 is YYDKDF (reference sequence). The CDR3 covers 13 residues. This CDR3 is CATSLSRGRAQYF. The CDR3 coding sequence is TGTGCCACCAGTCTGTCGCGCGGGAGGGCCCAGTACTTC.

The V call is TRBV7-3, the J call TRBJ1-1; D is ambiguous. From germline, CDR1 is SGHTA and CDR2 FQGTGA. This CDR3 has 15 residues. V was trimmed by 0 bases and J by 1 base, leaving 9 bases between them. The CDR3 region has the DNA TGTGCCAGCAGCTTAACGCCGGGTCGGAACACTGAAGCTTTCTTT. Translating gives CASSLTPGRNTEAFF.

This clonotype was seen a handful of times. This chain links TRBV24-1 with TRBJ1-5, with 11 bases fitting TRBD1. The length of the CDR3 is 16 residues. CDR1 and CDR2 (germline): KGHDR, SFDVKD. J gave up 4 bases and V 3 bases, and 4 bases lay outside the gene matches. The CDR3 region has the DNA TGTGCCACCAGTGATACGGGACAGGGGGGGAATCAGCCCCAGCATTTT. This sequence encodes CATSDTGQGGNQPQHF.

There are many counts of this clonotype. The J gene is TRBJ2-6, the V gene TRBV20-1; D gene unclear. This CDR3 has 13 residues. The germline V gene has CDR1 DFQATT and CDR2 SNEGSKA (reference sequence). The ends were cut back, 7 bases at V and 1 base at J, with 8 bases in the middle. CDR3: CSGLGSGANVLTF. The CDR3 region has the DNA TGCAGTGGACTGGGATCTGGGGCCAACGTCCTGACTTTC.

This clonotype appeared a few times. The chain couples TRBV18 to TRBJ1-2; 7 bases fit TRBD1. CDR3 size: 15 residues. Germline lookup yields CDR1 KGHSH and CDR2 LQKENI. The V gene end was trimmed by 3 bases and the J gene end by 4 bases; junction bases not matched to a gene: 8. CDR3 residues: CASSPDRVPSYGYTF. CDR3 sequence (DNA): TGTGCCAGCTCACCTGACAGGGTACCCAGCTATGGCTACACCTTC.

This clonotype was seen a handful of times. The chain couples TRBV12-3 or TRBV12-4 to TRBJ2-2; 10 bases match TRBD2. CDR3 length equals 16 residues. Trimming took 7 bases from V and 7 from J; bases not matched to a gene: 12. The CDR3 spells CASTNLPGLAFGELFF. The CDR3 coding sequence is TGTGCCAGCACTAATTTGCCGGGACTAGCGTTCGGGGAGCTGTTTTTT.

This clonotype was seen only a few times. The V gene is TRBV3-1, the J gene TRBJ2-1; perhaps D is TRBD1 or TRBD2 (5 bases each). This CDR3 has 17 amino acids. V lost 5 bases to trimming and J lost 0 bases, with 17 bases between them. Germline CDR1 reads LGHDT; CDR2 reads YNNKEL (reference sequence). Here the CDR3 DNA reads TGTGCCAGCAGCGATGGGCCGGGACGAAGCTCCTACAATGAGCAGTTCTTC. The encoded protein is CASSDGPGRSSYNEQFF.

This clonotype was counted at least ten times. The chain employs TRBV10-1 and TRBJ2-3, with a possible D match to TRBD1 (5 bases). Germline CDR1 WNHNN, CDR2 SYGVQD (reference sequence). V was pared by 6 bases and J by 3 bases, with 13 bases between. This CDR3 has 14 amino acids. The chain's CDR3 is CASSERTSTDTQYF. The CDR3 DNA reads as TGCGCCAGCAGCGAACGGACATCTACAGATACGCAGTATTTT.

This clonotype was observed at least ten times. The chain is built from TRBV28 and TRBJ2-1, with 11 bases that match TRBD2. In germline, CDR1 is MDHEN, CDR2 SYDVKM. The CDR3 is made up of 18 amino acids. After removal of 5 bases from V and 2 bases from J, the junction contained 11 bases not matched to a gene. The CDR3 DNA reads as TGTGCCAGCAGTCCCGGCGGGGCTAGCGGGGGGACCTACAATGAGCAGTTCTTC. Its translation: CASSPGGASGGTYNEQFF. The full variable domain, its missing parts supplied by reference TRBV28 and TRBJ2-1, is DVKVTQSSRYLVKRTGEKVFLECVQDMDHENMFWYRQDPGLGLRLIYFSYDVKMKEKGDIPEGYSVSREKKERFSLILESASTNQTSMYLCASSPGGASGGTYNEQFFGPGTRLTVL.

This clonotype was found many times. The gene calls are TRBV7-2 and TRBJ1-2; possibly TRBD1 for D (5 bases). Per the germline V gene, CDR1 is SGHTA and CDR2 is FQGNSA. The CDR3 runs to 11 residues. V shed 2 bases and J shed 7 bases, with 5 bases lying between them. The CDR3 region is CASSLRGGYTF. CDR3 bases: TGTGCCAGCAGCTTAAGGGGTGGCTACACCTTC.

This clonotype occurred a few times. This chain uses TRBV20-1 with TRBJ1-6, with 7 bases aligning to TRBD1. V shed 2 bases and J 9 bases; nucleotides not matched to a gene: 10. The CDR3 totals 15 residues. Looked up from germline, CDR1 is DFQATT and CDR2 is SNEGSKA (reference sequence). The CDR3 is CSARPDDRAFSPLHF. The DNA for the CDR3 is TGCAGTGCTAGACCTGACGACAGGGCTTTTTCACCCCTCCACTTT.

This clonotype was observed many times. The chain carries TRBV30 and TRBJ2-3; 7 bases fit TRBD2. The CDR3 totals 15 residues. V lost 3 bases to trimming and J lost 3 bases; unmatched junction nucleotides: 9. Per the germline V gene, CDR1 is GTSNPN and CDR2 is SVGIG (reference sequence). CDR3 sequence: CAWRGTRERTDTQYF. The CDR3 bases are TGTGCCTGGAGGGGCACGCGGGAGCGTACAGATACGCAGTATTTT.

This clonotype was recorded at least ten times. The chain joins TRBV28 to TRBJ2-3; D might be TRBD1 (6 bases). From germline, CDR1 is MDHEN and CDR2 SYDVKM. Trimming removed 3 bases at V and 1 base at J, with 11 bases between. This CDR3 comprises 15 residues. Here the CDR3 DNA reads TGTGCCAGCAGTTTTGACAGGAGGCGCACAGATACGCAGTATTTT. Amino acid sequence: CASSFDRRRTDTQYF.

This clonotype was found a few times. V usage is TRBV3-1 and J usage is TRBJ2-4, with D perhaps matching TRBD2 (5 bases). CDR3 length: 15 amino acids. V gave up 4 bases and J gave up 5 bases, with 15 bases separating them. Germline assignment: CDR1 LGHDT and CDR2 YNNKEL (reference sequence). The CDR3 DNA is TGTGCCAGCAGCCCCCCCTGGGGAGCGGAAAACATTCAGTACTTC. Residues: CASSPPWGAENIQYF.

This clonotype was seen only a few times. The CDR3 protein is CASSVHTTSTDTQYF. The CDR3 coding sequence is TGTGCCAGCAGCGTTCATACGACTAGCACAGATACGCAGTATTTT. V gene TRBV9 combines with J gene TRBJ2-3; D is unresolved. V was shortened by 2 bases and J by 0 bases, with 10 bases between the two germline ends. CDR1 is SGDLS, CDR2 YYNGEE, per germline. The CDR3 has 15 residues. The variable domain in full, completed from reference TRBV9 and TRBJ2-3, reads DSGVTQTPKHLITATGQRVTLRCSPRSGDLSVYWYQQSLDQGLQFLIQYYNGEERAKGNILERFSAQQFPDLHSELNLSSLELGDSALYFCASSVHTTSTDTQYFGPGTRLTVL.

The J gene is TRBJ2-1, the V gene TRBV5-6, with D uncertain. Trimming cost V 2 bases and J 8 bases, with 8 bases left between them. CDR3 length: 12 amino acids. Germline CDR1 reads SGHDT; CDR2 reads YYEEEE. DNA for the CDR3: TGTGCCAGCAGCTTATTACTGGATGAGCAGTTCTTC. Protein: CASSLLLDEQFF.

This clonotype was seen a few times. The chain combines TRBV29-1 with TRBJ2-2; no definite D call. Trimming shortened V by 6 bases and J by 7 bases, and 12 bases separated the two germline ends. The CDR3 has 12 amino acids. Germline loops: CDR1 SQVTM, CDR2 ANQGSEA. CDR3 nucleotides: TGCAGCGTACAACCGGTCGTCGGGGAGCTGTTTTTT. Amino acid sequence: CSVQPVVGELFF.

In its sample, this clonotype was seen a few times. This sequence joins TRBV7-9 and TRBJ1-2; the match to TRBD1 covers 7 bases. CDR1 and CDR2 (germline): SEHNR, FQNEAQ (reference sequence). This CDR3 has 14 residues. After removal of 5 bases from V and 4 bases from J, the junction contained 7 bases not matched to a gene. The CDR3 protein is CASSANDRAYGYTF. CDR3 coding DNA: TGTGCCAGCAGCGCAAACGACAGGGCCTATGGCTACACCTTC.

V and J are TRBV19 and TRBJ1-5; D not resolved. The CDR3 spans 15 residues. Trimming shortened V by 3 bases and J by 2 bases, and 11 bases separated the two germline ends. The germline CDR1 and CDR2 sequences are LNHDA and SQIVND (reference sequence). CDR3 in amino acids: CASSILGSGNQPQHF. In DNA form, the CDR3 reads TGTGCCAGTAGTATCTTGGGTAGCGGCAATCAGCCCCAGCATTTT.

This clonotype was observed many times. J is TRBJ2-5 and V is TRBV12-3 or TRBV12-4, with D tentatively TRBD1 (5 bases). The length of the CDR3 is 13 residues. V was clipped by 6 bases and J by 2 bases, with 10 bases between them. The CDR3 spells CASRPDRQETQYF. The CDR3, as DNA: TGTGCCAGCAGACCTGACAGACAAGAGACCCAGTACTTC.

This clonotype was detected only a few times. The chain employs TRBV10-3 and TRBJ2-3; TRBD2 might be the D (6 bases). Trimming pared 4 bases from V and 5 bases from J, leaving 13 bases between. CDR3 length equals 14 residues. Germline V lookup: CDR1 ENHRY, CDR2 SYGVKD. The CDR3 DNA sequence: TGTGCCATCAGTGCCCGGCAGGGAGGAGATACGCAGTATTTT. It specifies CAISARQGGDTQYF.

This clonotype was recorded at least ten times. The chain is built from TRBV20-1 and TRBJ2-3; D gene uncertain. From germline, CDR1 is DFQATT and CDR2 SNEGSKA (reference sequence). The CDR3 extends over 15 amino acids. V was cut by 5 bases and J by 2 bases, with 17 bases left in between. The CDR3 DNA follows: TGCAGTGCTCACCACCCTCGACAACACACAGATACGCAGTATTTT. It is translated as CSAHHPRQHTDTQYF.

This clonotype has at least ten counts. J is TRBJ2-7 and V is TRBV6-2 or TRBV6-3; perhaps TRBD1 as D (6 bases). The ends were cut back, 4 bases at V and 6 bases at J, with 16 bases in the middle. The length of the CDR3 is 14 residues. CDR1 and CDR2 from the germline V gene are MNHEY and SVGEGT. This CDR3 is CASSSLPGESEQYF. The CDR3, as DNA: TGTGCCAGCAGTTCCCTGCCAGGGGAGAGCGAGCAGTACTTC.

This clonotype was recorded many times. V and J are TRBV28 and TRBJ2-1; tentative D call: TRBD1 (5 bases). CDR3 length: 13 amino acids. Trimming took off 8 bases at V and 3 bases at J, with 11 bases between the two ends. CDR1 is MDHEN and CDR2 is SYDVKM in the germline V gene. CDR3 in amino acids: CASGPGLYNEQFF. The CDR3 region has the DNA TGTGCCAGCGGGCCAGGGCTCTACAATGAGCAGTTCTTC.

In this sample, this clonotype turned up a few times. Written as DNA, the CDR3 is TGTGCCAGCAGCTCGACACTCGGAAACACCATATATTTT. This translates into CASSSTLGNTIYF. The chain carries TRBV7-8 and TRBJ1-3; D ambiguous. Germline values: CDR1 SGHVS, CDR2 FQNEAQ. This CDR3 spans 13 amino acids. The V end lost 4 bases, the J end lost 4 bases, and 8 bases lay between the germline ends.

The rearrangement joins TRBV4-1 to TRBJ1-2; D is unclear. The CDR3 covers 16 residues. CDR1 and CDR2 (germline): MGHRA, YSYEKL. The V end was cut by 7 bases, the J end by 5 bases, with 23 bases between. The DNA of the CDR3 is TGCGCCAGCACCCCCCAGGAAGCATCCCTTTCTTATGGCTACACCTTC. Amino acid sequence: CASTPQEASLSYGYTF.